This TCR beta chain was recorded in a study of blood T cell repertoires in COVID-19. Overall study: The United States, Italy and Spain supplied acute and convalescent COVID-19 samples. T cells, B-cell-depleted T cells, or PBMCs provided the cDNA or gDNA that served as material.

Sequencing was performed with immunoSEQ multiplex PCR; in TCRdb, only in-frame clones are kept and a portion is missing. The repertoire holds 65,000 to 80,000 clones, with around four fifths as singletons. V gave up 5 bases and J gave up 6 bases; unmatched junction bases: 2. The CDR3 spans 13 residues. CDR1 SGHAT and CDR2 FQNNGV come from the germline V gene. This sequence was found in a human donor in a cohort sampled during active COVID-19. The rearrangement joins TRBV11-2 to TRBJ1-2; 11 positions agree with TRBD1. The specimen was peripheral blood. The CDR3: CASSPDRGHGYTF. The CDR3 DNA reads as TGTGCCAGCAGCCCGGACAGGGGGCATGGCTACACCTTC.